This TCR beta chain was recovered during a study of T-cell reconstitution after alpha-beta-depleted transplantation in children. The CDR3 is made up of 16 amino acids. CDR1 is DFQATT, CDR2 SNEGSKA, per germline (reference sequence). V shed 0 bases, J shed 8 bases, and the junction held 11 bases outside the gene matches. This clonotype was seen at least ten times. Its antigen is not known. Study findings and constraints: Some patients owed their high day-60 TCRbeta diversity to surviving recipient T cells and thymic progenitors. The origin of alpha-beta T cells about two months after transplant was reportedly several hundred expanded graft clones. Diversity and T-cell counts at one year after transplant derived mostly from new T cells.

During its preparation, the TCRbeta library received unique molecular identifiers. TCRdb itself ran the PCR reads through MiXCR, one entry per CDR3 protein. The sample shows 95,000 to 150,000 distinct CDR3 sequences, 23% of them seen only once. Sequenced here: PBMCs, mostly from graft donor cells, sampled 180 days after TCRalphabeta/CD19-depleted stem cell transplant. The TCR comes from a male patient between 2 and 9 years old who had a stem cell transplant for chronic granulomatous disease, so the T cells may come from the graft donor. The rearrangement uses TRBV20-1 and TRBJ2-1; 9 bases are shared with TRBD2. The CDR3 bases are TGCAGTGCTAGAGATTTAGCGGGAGTTAGGTTCGATGAGCAGTTCTTC. It is translated as CSARDLAGVRFDEQFF.